The 27 T cell receptor beta chains in this list originate from one sample, sequenced in a study of spatial heterogeneity in lung cancer. TCRdb re-analysed the 5' RACE reads in MiXCR, keeping a single row per CDR3 protein. The profile shows around 11,000 distinct CDR3 sequences, under 4.5% of them singletons. The time point is: sample taken at primary tumor resection. Unsorted samples of tumor, nontumor lung or frozen PBMC had their whole RNA sequenced. The input for sequencing was PBMCs, taken at surgery. Receptor source: a female donor with early-stage non-small cell lung cancer.

Points on this clonotype: Found in a library prepared for alpha chains, this beta chain is an off-target read, and its abundance has little meaning. The chain joins TRBV7-9 to TRBJ2-7, with D possibly being TRBD2 (5 bases). This CDR3 has 15 residues. Germline V lookup: CDR1 SEHNR, CDR2 FQNEAQ (reference sequence). The V end lost 1 base, the J end lost 6 bases, and 16 bases lay between the germline ends. CDR3 coding DNA: TGTGCCAGCAGCTTAGGAGGGAGTATTCCGACCGAGCAGTACTTC. Its translation is CASSLGGSIPTEQYF.

This clonotype appeared many times. Because this beta chain is a stray read in a library intended to capture alpha chains, its abundance should not be given much weight. This sequence joins TRBV24-1 and TRBJ2-1; 8 bases are a match to TRBD2. CDR1 and CDR2 (germline): KGHDR, SFDVKD. The trim removed 4 bases at V and 8 bases at J, leaving 15 bases unmatched. The CDR3 is 17 residues long. CDR3 sequence (DNA): TGTGCCACCAGTGACTTAGCCGGGACTAGTTTGCCCGATGAGCAGTTCTTC. Translation: CATSDLAGTSLPDEQFF.

On this clonotype: The library was designed around alpha chains, so this beta chain is a stray read whose abundance carries little weight. The rearrangement joins TRBV11-1 to TRBJ2-7; 8 nucleotides agree with TRBD2. The junction had 8 bases not matched to a gene; V was cut back by 6 bases and J by 4 bases. The CDR3 runs 14 residues. In germline, CDR1 is SGHAT, CDR2 FQDESV (reference sequence). The CDR3 region is CASSSGASGYEQYF. DNA of the CDR3: TGTGCCAGCAGTTCGGGGGCTAGCGGGTACGAGCAGTACTTC. Combining the CDR3 with reference TRBV11-1 and TRBJ2-7 gives the whole variable domain EAEVAQSPRYKITEKSQAVAFWCDPISGHATLYWYRQILGQGPELLVQFQDESVVDDSQLPKDRFSAERLKGVDSTLKIQPAELGDSAMYLCASSSGASGYEQYFGPGTRLTVT.

This clonotype was detected ten times or more. The library was designed around alpha chains, so this beta chain is a stray read whose abundance carries little weight. CDR3 nucleotides: TGCAGCGTAGGGGTGGCTAGCGGGAACGAGCAGTACTTC. Protein product: CSVGVASGNEQYF. J is TRBJ2-7 and V is TRBV29-1; 9 bases map to TRBD2. The V and J ends lost 6 bases and 5 bases, in that order; junction bases with no gene match: 8. Germline CDR1 is SQVTM and CDR2 is ANQGSEA. The CDR3 length is 13 residues.

This clonotype was seen at least ten times. This beta chain is an off-target read within a library intended for alpha chains, so its frequency means little. The chain couples TRBV10-3 to TRBJ2-5; D not resolved. Looked up from germline, CDR1 is ENHRY and CDR2 is SYGVKD. Trimming pared 2 bases from V and 4 bases from J, leaving 11 bases between. CDR3 length: 14 amino acids. The DNA of the CDR3 is TGTGCCATCAGTGAGAGCCAGGCTAGAGAGACCCAGTACTTC. Protein product: CAISESQARETQYF.

This clonotype has ten or more counts. This beta chain is a stray sequence in a library constructed for alpha chains; its clone size is not meaningful. This chain links TRBV7-2 with TRBJ2-3; D gene unclear. This CDR3 is built from 16 residues. Germline V CDR1 and CDR2: SGHTA, FQGNSA. V gave up 0 bases and J gave up 2 bases, with 12 bases separating them. CDR3 loop: CASSLAGWTTTDTQYF. The CDR3 DNA is TGTGCCAGCAGCTTAGCGGGATGGACCACCACAGATACGCAGTATTTT.

This clonotype was seen ten or more times. In a library made to pick up alpha chains, this beta chain is a stray read with a size that means little. The V call is TRBV9, the J call TRBJ2-5; the D is unclear. V lost 0 bases and J lost 4, with 13 bases in between. The germline CDR1 and CDR2 sequences are SGDLS and YYNGEE. This CDR3 is built from 15 residues. Written as DNA, the CDR3 is TGTGCCAGCAGCGTAGATCCGACCATTGGAGAGACCCAGTACTTC. Its protein product is CASSVDPTIGETQYF.

This clonotype was observed many times. This beta chain came through as a stray read in a library set up for alpha chains, and its size says little. This chain links TRBV10-3 with TRBJ2-5; 11 nucleotides agree with TRBD2. This CDR3 spans 14 amino acids. Germline V gene data show CDR1 as ENHRY and CDR2 as SYGVKD. J gave up 4 bases and V 6 bases, and 4 bases lay outside the gene matches. The CDR3 DNA reads TGTGCCATCAGAGCCGGGACTAGCGGAGAGACCCAGTACTTC. Its protein is CAIRAGTSGETQYF.

This clonotype was found many times. As an off-target read in a library built for alpha chains, this beta chain has a frequency of little significance. The chain uses TRBV19 and TRBJ2-3; D might be TRBD2 (5 bases). Germline assignment: CDR1 LNHDA and CDR2 SQIVND (reference sequence). The CDR3 runs to 15 residues. With 9 bases removed from V and 0 bases from J, the gap between germline ends came to 16 bases. The CDR3 loop reads CASSEERTSTDTQYF. In DNA, the CDR3 is TGTGCCAGCAGCGAGGAGAGGACTAGCACAGATACGCAGTATTTT.

This clonotype showed up many times. This beta chain came through as a stray read in a library set up for alpha chains, and its size says little. The chain recombines TRBV9 with TRBJ2-1; the match to TRBD2 covers 15 bases. Germline V gene sequence: CDR1 SGDLS, CDR2 YYNGEE. The CDR3 length is 18 residues. Trimming at V came to 4 bases and at J to 0 bases, leaving 5 bases not matched to a gene. The CDR3 loop reads CASSRGLAGGSSYNEQFF. CDR3 DNA: TGTGCCAGCAGCAGGGGACTAGCGGGGGGCAGCTCCTACAATGAGCAGTTCTTC. The variable domain in full, with the rest retrieved from reference TRBV9 and TRBJ2-1, is DSGVTQTPKHLITATGQRVTLRCSPRSGDLSVYWYQQSLDQGLQFLIQYYNGEERAKGNILERFSAQQFPDLHSELNLSSLELGDSALYFCASSRGLAGGSSYNEQFFGPGTRLTVL.

This clonotype has a count of ten or more. As an off-target read in a library built for alpha chains, this beta chain has a frequency of little significance. This chain uses TRBV10-3 with TRBJ1-2, with D hard to call. The CDR3 loop spans 14 amino acids. Trimming stripped 6 bases from V and 0 bases from J, with 11 bases between. Germline V gene sequence: CDR1 ENHRY, CDR2 SYGVKD. CDR3 DNA: TGTGCCATCAGAGACACCAATGCTAACTATGGCTACACCTTC. It yields the protein CAIRDTNANYGYTF.

Only a few counts were recorded for this clonotype. Given a much more abundant clone one base away, this may be a read error. A library made for alpha chains picked up this beta chain off target, so its size means little. J is TRBJ2-3 and V is TRBV28; 8 nucleotides line up with TRBD1. Germline assignment: CDR1 MDHEN and CDR2 SYDVKM. CDR3 length: 14 amino acids. CDR3 nucleotides: TGTGCCAGCAGTACGGACAGGGTGCTTTCAACGCGGTATTTT. It is translated as CASSTDRVLSTRYF.

In its sample, this clonotype was seen a few times. With the library built for alpha chains, this beta chain is off target and its frequency is not meaningful. The chain has TRBV25-1 and TRBJ1-2; the D gene is possibly TRBD1 (5 bases). In germline, CDR1 is MGHDK, CDR2 SYGVNS. This CDR3 is 15 amino acids long. The V end lost 2 bases, the J end lost 10 bases, and 20 bases lay between the germline ends. In DNA, the CDR3 is TGTGCCAGCAGTGAACCAGGGCGCGGCGGGCATGACTACACCTTC. It translates to CASSEPGRGGHDYTF.

This clonotype was seen repeatedly, ten times or more. The size of this beta chain means little, since it is a stray read in a library made for alpha chains. The chain employs TRBV4-1 and TRBJ2-3; D is ambiguous. The V end was cut by 1 base, the J end by 5 bases, with 13 bases between. CDR1 is MGHRA and CDR2 is YSYEKL in the germline V gene. The CDR3 loop spans 15 amino acids. CDR3 in amino acids: CASSQGPQRRDTQYF. CDR3 in DNA: TGCGCCAGCAGCCAAGGGCCTCAGCGTAGAGATACGCAGTATTTT.

A remark on this clonotype: This beta chain is an unintended read in a library built for alpha chains; its size means little. This sequence joins TRBV12-3 or TRBV12-4 and TRBJ2-7; unclear D gene. The CDR3 consists of 12 residues. V was trimmed by 0 bases and J by 4 bases, leaving 4 bases between them. CDR3: CASSLAGYEQYF. DNA of the CDR3: TGTGCCAGCAGTTTAGCTGGTTACGAGCAGTACTTC.

Ten or more counts support this clonotype. This beta chain is an unintended read in a library built for alpha chains; its size means little. The chain is built from TRBV6-6 and TRBJ1-5; D call uncertain. V lost 5 bases and J lost 3, with 8 bases in between. The CDR3 is 13 amino acids. From germline, CDR1 is MNHNY and CDR2 SVGAGI (reference sequence). The CDR3, as DNA: TGTGCCAGCAGTAACGGGGTCAATCAGCCCCAGCATTTT. The encoded protein is CASSNGVNQPQHF.

Turning to this clonotype: This beta chain is off target for a library built for alpha chains, so its abundance means little. The chain recombines TRBV3-1 with TRBJ1-2; unclear D gene. V was cut by 0 bases and J by 4 bases, with 3 bases left in between. CDR3 length equals 12 residues. The germline V gene has CDR1 LGHDT and CDR2 YNNKEL (reference sequence). In DNA form, the CDR3 reads TGTGCCAGCAGCCAAGACAGCTATGGCTACACCTTC. It encodes CASSQDSYGYTF.

Within the sample, this clonotype is medium-sized. Since the library was made to target alpha chains, this beta chain is a stray read and its abundance is not meaningful. The J gene is TRBJ1-2, the V gene TRBV12-3 or TRBV12-4; TRBD1 might be the D (5 bases). CDR3 length: 14 amino acids. V dropped 7 bases and J dropped 3 bases, with 15 bases sitting between them. The CDR3 region has the DNA TGTGCCAGCACACCTCCAGGGACTTACTATGGCTACACCTTC. As protein: CASTPPGTYYGYTF.

This clonotype was counted only a few times. This beta chain is an off-target read within a library intended for alpha chains, so its frequency means little. The chain is built from TRBV6-2 or TRBV6-3 and TRBJ1-5; a weak D match, TRBD1 (6 bases). The V end lost 5 bases, the J end lost 3 bases, and 8 bases lay between the germline ends. CDR1 is MNHEY and CDR2 is SVGEGT in the germline V gene. The CDR3 spans 13 residues. The CDR3 sequence: CASSTGFNQPQHF. DNA of the CDR3: TGTGCCAGCAGTACAGGGTTCAATCAGCCCCAGCATTTT.

This clonotype occurred many times. This beta chain lies outside the target of a library built for alpha chains; its clone size means little. The rearrangement links TRBV5-1 to TRBJ2-3, with 9 positions matching TRBD2. Germline trimming cut 1 base from V and 0 bases from J; bases unmatched to any gene: 6. The length of the CDR3 is 17 residues. Germline lookup yields CDR1 SGHRS and CDR2 YFSETQ. CDR3 sequence reads: CASSLRGLAGSTDTQYF. CDR3 nucleotides: TGCGCCAGCAGCTTGAGGGGGCTAGCGGGAAGCACAGATACGCAGTATTTT. The full variable domain, rest sourced from reference TRBV5-1 and TRBJ2-3, is KAGVTQTPRYLIKTRGQQVTLSCSPISGHRSVSWYQQTPGQGLQFLFEYFSETQRNKGNFPGRFSGRQFSNSRSEMNVSTLELGDSALYLCASSLRGLAGSTDTQYFGPGTRLTVL.

This clonotype was recorded many times. Being off target in a library aimed at alpha chains, this beta chain has a size of little meaning. The genes are TRBV28 and TRBJ2-1; 10 bases match TRBD2. Trimming took 4 bases from V and 3 from J; bases not matched to a gene: 3. CDR3 length: 15 residues. Germline V gene sequence: CDR1 MDHEN, CDR2 SYDVKM. The CDR3 DNA reads TGTGCCAGCAGTTCGGGACTAGCGCTCTACAATGAGCAGTTCTTC. Residues: CASSSGLALYNEQFF.

In regard to this clonotype: Found in a library prepared for alpha chains, this beta chain is an off-target read, and its abundance has little meaning. This rearrangement joins TRBV7-2 to TRBJ1-4; D may be TRBD1 (6 bases). V was shortened by 5 bases and J by 4 bases, with 14 bases between the two germline ends. The CDR3 has 15 residues. Germline lookup yields CDR1 SGHTA and CDR2 FQGNSA. The CDR3 sequence: CASSPPGALNEKLFF. The CDR3 coding sequence is TGTGCCAGCAGCCCCCCAGGGGCCCTTAATGAAAAACTGTTTTTT.

On this clonotype: Because the library targeted alpha chains, this beta chain is an off-target read whose size means little. The chain employs TRBV19 and TRBJ2-3; 7 bases map to TRBD2. Looked up from germline, CDR1 is LNHDA and CDR2 is SQIVND (reference sequence). The CDR3 is made up of 15 amino acids. V dropped 7 bases and J dropped 2; count of bases not matched to a gene: 9. The CDR3 sequence: CASILSGDYTDTQYF. The DNA of the CDR3 is TGTGCCAGTATATTAAGCGGGGACTACACAGATACGCAGTATTTT.

This clonotype turned up a few times. Because this beta chain is a stray read in a library intended to capture alpha chains, its abundance should not be given much weight. The V gene is TRBV18, the J gene TRBJ1-2; D not resolved. Trimming removed 2 bases from V and 4 bases from J, with 8 bases in between. The CDR3 loop spans 13 amino acids. Germline-derived CDR1 and CDR2 are KGHSH and LQKENI. The CDR3 spells CASSPEQSYGYTF. In DNA form, the CDR3 reads TGTGCCAGCTCACCAGAACAGAGCTATGGCTACACCTTC.

In its sample, this clonotype was seen many times. A library made for alpha chains picked up this beta chain off target, so its size means little. V is TRBV12-3 or TRBV12-4 and J is TRBJ2-1; no clear D gene. This CDR3 has 13 residues. V shed 1 base and J shed 7 bases, with 8 bases lying between them. The CDR3 is CASSLGASNEQFF. The CDR3 DNA follows: TGTGCCAGCAGTTTAGGGGCTTCGAATGAGCAGTTCTTC.

Comments on this clonotype: The germline gene is not matched at one end of the junction; a read error may be the cause. The library was designed around alpha chains, so this beta chain is a stray read whose abundance carries little weight. The chain employs TRBV28 and TRBJ2-1, with 7 bases aligning to TRBD1. The CDR3 runs to 12 residues. CDR1 and CDR2 from the germline V gene are MDHEN and SYDVKM. CDR3: CANSLENQGEFF. The CDR3 DNA is TGTGCCAACAGTTTAGAGAATCAGGGGGAGTTCTTC.

As concerns this clonotype: Since the library was made to target alpha chains, this beta chain is a stray read and its abundance is not meaningful. The V and J genes are TRBV12-3 or TRBV12-4 and TRBJ2-1; a weak D match, TRBD1 (5 bases). V gave up 8 bases and J gave up 1 base, with 12 bases separating them. This CDR3 contains 14 residues. The CDR3 here is CASGSQGSYNEQFF. CDR3 in DNA: TGTGCCAGCGGGTCCCAGGGTTCCTACAATGAGCAGTTCTTC.